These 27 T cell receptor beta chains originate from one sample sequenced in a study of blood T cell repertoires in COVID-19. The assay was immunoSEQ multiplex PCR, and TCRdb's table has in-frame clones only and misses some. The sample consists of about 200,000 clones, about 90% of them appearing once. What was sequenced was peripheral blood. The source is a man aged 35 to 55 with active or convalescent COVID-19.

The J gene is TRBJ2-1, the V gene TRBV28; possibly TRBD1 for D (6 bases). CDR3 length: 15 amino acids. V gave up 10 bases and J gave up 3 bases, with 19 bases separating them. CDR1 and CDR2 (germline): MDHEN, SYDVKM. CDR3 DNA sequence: TGTGCCACCGGAACCACAGGGCTCGGCTACAATGAGCAGTTCTTC. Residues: CATGTTGLGYNEQFF.

In DNA form, the CDR3 reads TGTGCCAGCAGTTTTCGAGGATCCCATCAGCCCCAGCATTTT. Encoded protein: CASSFRGSHQPQHF. The rearrangement uses TRBV27 and TRBJ1-5; D remains ambiguous. The CDR3 has 14 residues. Germline-derived CDR1 and CDR2 are MNHEY and SMNVEV (reference sequence). Trimming shortened V by 3 bases and J by 5 bases, and 11 bases separated the two germline ends.

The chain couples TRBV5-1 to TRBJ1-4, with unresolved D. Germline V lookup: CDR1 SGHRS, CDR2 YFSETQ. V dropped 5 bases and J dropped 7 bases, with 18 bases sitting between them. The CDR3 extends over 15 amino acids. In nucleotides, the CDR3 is TGCGCCAGCAGTTATACTGCAGGATTGGGTGAAAAACTGTTTTTT. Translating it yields CASSYTAGLGEKLFF.

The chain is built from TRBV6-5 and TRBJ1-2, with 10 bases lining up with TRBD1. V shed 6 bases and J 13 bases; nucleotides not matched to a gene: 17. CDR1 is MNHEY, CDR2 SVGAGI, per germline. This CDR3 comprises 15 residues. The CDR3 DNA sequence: TGTGCCAGCAGGACTCACTACGGACAGGGGGAAGATGGCACCTTC. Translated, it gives CASRTHYGQGEDGTF.

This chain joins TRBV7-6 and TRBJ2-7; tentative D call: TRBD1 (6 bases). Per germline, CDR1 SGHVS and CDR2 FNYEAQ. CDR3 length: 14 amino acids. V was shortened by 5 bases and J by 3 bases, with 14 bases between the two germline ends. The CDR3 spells CASSLRDNLYEQYF. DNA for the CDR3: TGTGCCAGCAGCCTCCGGGACAACCTCTACGAGCAGTACTTC.

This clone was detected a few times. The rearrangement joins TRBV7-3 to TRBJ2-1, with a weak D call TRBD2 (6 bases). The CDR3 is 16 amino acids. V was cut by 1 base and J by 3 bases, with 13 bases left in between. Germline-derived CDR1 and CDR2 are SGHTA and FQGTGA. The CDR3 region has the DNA TGTGCCAGCAGCTTAAATGGGAGGACGGTCTACAATGAGCAGTTCTTC. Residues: CASSLNGRTVYNEQFF. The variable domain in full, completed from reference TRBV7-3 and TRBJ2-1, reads GAGVSQTPSNKVTEKGKYVELRCDPISGHTALYWYRQSLGQGPEFLIYFQGTGAADDSGLPNDRFFAVRPEGSVSTLKIQRTERGDSAVYLCASSLNGRTVYNEQFFGPGTRLTVL.

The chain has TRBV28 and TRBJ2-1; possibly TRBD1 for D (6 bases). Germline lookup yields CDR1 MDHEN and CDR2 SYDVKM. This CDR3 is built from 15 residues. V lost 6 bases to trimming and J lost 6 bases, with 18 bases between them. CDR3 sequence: CASSLGQISLNEQFF. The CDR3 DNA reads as TGTGCCAGCAGCCTTGGACAGATTTCCCTCAATGAGCAGTTCTTC. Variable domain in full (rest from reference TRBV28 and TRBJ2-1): DVKVTQSSRYLVKRTGEKVFLECVQDMDHENMFWYRQDPGLGLRLIYFSYDVKMKEKGDIPEGYSVSREKKERFSLILESASTNQTSMYLCASSLGQISLNEQFFGPGTRLTVL.

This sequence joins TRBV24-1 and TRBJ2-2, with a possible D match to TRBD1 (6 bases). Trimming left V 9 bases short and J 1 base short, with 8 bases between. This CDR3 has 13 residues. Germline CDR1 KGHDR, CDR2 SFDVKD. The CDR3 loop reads CATGQLNTGELFF. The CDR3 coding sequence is TGTGCCACCGGACAGTTGAACACCGGGGAGCTGTTTTTT.

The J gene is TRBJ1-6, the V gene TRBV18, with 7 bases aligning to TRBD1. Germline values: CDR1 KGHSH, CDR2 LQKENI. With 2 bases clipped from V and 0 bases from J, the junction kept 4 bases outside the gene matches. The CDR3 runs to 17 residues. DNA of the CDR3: TGTGCCAGCTCACCAACGGCAGGGGGCTCCTATAATTCACCCCTCCACTTT. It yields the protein CASSPTAGGSYNSPLHF.

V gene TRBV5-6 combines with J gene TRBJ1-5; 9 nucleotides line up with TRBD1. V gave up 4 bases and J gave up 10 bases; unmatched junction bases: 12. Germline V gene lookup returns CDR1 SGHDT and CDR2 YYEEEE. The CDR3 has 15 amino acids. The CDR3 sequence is CASSGGTGWAGPQHF. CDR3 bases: TGTGCCAGCAGCGGGGGGACAGGGTGGGCCGGACCCCAGCATTTT. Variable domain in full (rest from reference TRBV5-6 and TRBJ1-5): DAGVTQSPTHLIKTRGQQVTLRCSPKSGHDTVSWYQQALGQGPQFIFQYYEEEERQRGNFPDRFSGHQFPNYSSELNVNALLLGDSALYLCASSGGTGWAGPQHFGDGTRLSIL.

The chain's CDR3 is CASSLFVNTEAFF. The CDR3 nucleotides are TGTGCCAGCAGTTTATTCGTGAACACTGAAGCTTTCTTT. The chain combines TRBV28 with TRBJ1-1; D call uncertain. V lost 1 base and J 0 bases, leaving 3 bases between the germline ends. Germline V CDR1 and CDR2: MDHEN, SYDVKM. The CDR3 contains 13 residues. Full variable domain (missing parts from reference TRBV28 and TRBJ1-1): DVKVTQSSRYLVKRTGEKVFLECVQDMDHENMFWYRQDPGLGLRLIYFSYDVKMKEKGDIPEGYSVSREKKERFSLILESASTNQTSMYLCASSLFVNTEAFFGQGTRLTVV.

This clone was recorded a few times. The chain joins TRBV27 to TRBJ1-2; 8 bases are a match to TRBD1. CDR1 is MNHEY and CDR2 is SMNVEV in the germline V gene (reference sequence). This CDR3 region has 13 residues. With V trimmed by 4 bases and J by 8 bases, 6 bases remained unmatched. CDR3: CASSSDRASGYTF. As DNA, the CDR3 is TGTGCCAGCAGTTCGGACAGGGCATCCGGCTACACCTTC.

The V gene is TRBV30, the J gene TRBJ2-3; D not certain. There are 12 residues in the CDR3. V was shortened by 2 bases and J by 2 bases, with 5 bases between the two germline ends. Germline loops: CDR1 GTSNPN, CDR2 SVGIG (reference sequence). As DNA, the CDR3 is TGTGCCTGGAGTCCAGACACAGATACGCAGTATTTT. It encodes CAWSPDTDTQYF. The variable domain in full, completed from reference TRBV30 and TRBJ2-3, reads SQTIHQWPATLVQPVGSPLSLECTVEGTSNPNLYWYRQAAGRGLQLLFYSVGIGQISSEVPQNLSASRPQDRQFILSSKKLLLSDSGFYLCAWSPDTDTQYFGPGTRLTVL.

This chain's CDR3 is CASSRPGQAASNEKLFF. The DNA for the CDR3 is TGTGCCAGCAGCCGCCCGGGACAGGCGGCCTCTAATGAAAAACTGTTTTTT. This rearrangement joins TRBV28 to TRBJ1-4; 8 nucleotides agree with TRBD1. This CDR3 comprises 17 residues. The V gene end was trimmed by 6 bases and the J gene end by 3 bases; junction bases not matched to a gene: 12. From germline, CDR1 is MDHEN and CDR2 SYDVKM. The full variable domain, its missing parts supplied by reference TRBV28 and TRBJ1-4, is DVKVTQSSRYLVKRTGEKVFLECVQDMDHENMFWYRQDPGLGLRLIYFSYDVKMKEKGDIPEGYSVSREKKERFSLILESASTNQTSMYLCASSRPGQAASNEKLFFGSGTQLSVL.

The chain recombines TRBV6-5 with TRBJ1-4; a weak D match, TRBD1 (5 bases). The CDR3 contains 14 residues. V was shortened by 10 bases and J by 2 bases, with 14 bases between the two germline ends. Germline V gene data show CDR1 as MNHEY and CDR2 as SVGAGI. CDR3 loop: CAICWGVTNEKLFF. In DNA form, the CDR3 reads TGTGCCATCTGTTGGGGGGTTACTAATGAAAAACTGTTTTTT.

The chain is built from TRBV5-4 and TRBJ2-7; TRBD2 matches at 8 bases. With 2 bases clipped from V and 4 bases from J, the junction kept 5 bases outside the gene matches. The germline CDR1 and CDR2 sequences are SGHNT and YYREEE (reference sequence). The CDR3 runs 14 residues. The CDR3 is CASSFGLAEYEQYF. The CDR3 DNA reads TGTGCCAGCAGCTTTGGACTAGCCGAGTACGAGCAGTACTTC.

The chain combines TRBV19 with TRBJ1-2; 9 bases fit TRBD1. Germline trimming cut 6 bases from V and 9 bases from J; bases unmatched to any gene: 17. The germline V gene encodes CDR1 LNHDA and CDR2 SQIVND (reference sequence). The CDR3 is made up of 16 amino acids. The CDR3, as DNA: TGTGCCAGTAGCCGAACCGGGACAGGGTCCCCTCGACGCTACACCTTC. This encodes CASSRTGTGSPRRYTF. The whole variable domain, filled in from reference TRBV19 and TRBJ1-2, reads DGGITQSPKYLFRKEGQNVTLSCEQNLNHDAMYWYRQDPGQGLRLIYYSQIVNDFQKGDIAEGYSVSREKKESFPLTVTSAQKNPTAFYLCASSRTGTGSPRRYTFGSGTRLTVV.

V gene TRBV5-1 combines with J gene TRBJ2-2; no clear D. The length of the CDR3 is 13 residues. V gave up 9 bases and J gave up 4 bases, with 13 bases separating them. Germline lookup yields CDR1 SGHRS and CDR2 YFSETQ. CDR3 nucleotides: TGCGCCACCTCCGAGGTGGCCACCGGGGAGCTGTTTTTT. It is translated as CATSEVATGELFF.

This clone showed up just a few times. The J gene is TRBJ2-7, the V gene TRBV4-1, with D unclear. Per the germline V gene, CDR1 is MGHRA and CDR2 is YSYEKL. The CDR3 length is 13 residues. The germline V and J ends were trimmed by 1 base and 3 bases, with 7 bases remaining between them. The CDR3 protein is CASSQAQDYEQYF. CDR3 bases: TGCGCCAGCAGCCAAGCGCAGGACTACGAGCAGTACTTC.

In DNA form, the CDR3 reads TGTGCCAGCAGTTGGGAGGAAGGGAACACTGAAGCTTTCTTT. Translated: CASSWEEGNTEAFF. The gene calls are TRBV5-6 and TRBJ1-1; D is uncertain. The CDR3 covers 14 residues. Germline CDR1 is SGHDT and CDR2 is YYEEEE. Trimming shortened V by 5 bases and J by 1 base, and 12 bases separated the two germline ends.

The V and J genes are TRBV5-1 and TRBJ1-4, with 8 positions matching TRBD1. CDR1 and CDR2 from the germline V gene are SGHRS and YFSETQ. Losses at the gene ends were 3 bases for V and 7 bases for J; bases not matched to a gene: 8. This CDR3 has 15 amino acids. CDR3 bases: TGCGCCAGCAGCTACAGGACAGGGATGGGTGAAAAACTGTTTTTT. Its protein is CASSYRTGMGEKLFF.

CDR3 sequence: CASSRDRIYEQYF. CDR3 in DNA: TGCGCCAGCAGCCGGGACAGGATCTACGAGCAGTACTTC. The chain carries TRBV5-1 and TRBJ2-7; 8 bases agree with TRBD1. The CDR3 extends over 13 amino acids. Germline V gene sequence: CDR1 SGHRS, CDR2 YFSETQ. J gave up 3 bases and V 4 bases, and 3 bases lay outside the gene matches.

In DNA, the CDR3 is TGTGCCAGCAGTAATGGGGGGTCCTATAATTCACCCCTCCACTTT. This gives the protein CASSNGGSYNSPLHF. The chain combines TRBV6-2 or TRBV6-3 with TRBJ1-6, with D maybe TRBD1 (5 bases). The CDR3 has 15 amino acids. The V and J ends lost 5 bases and 1 base respectively, with 9 bases between them. Germline loops: CDR1 MNHEY, CDR2 SVGEGT.

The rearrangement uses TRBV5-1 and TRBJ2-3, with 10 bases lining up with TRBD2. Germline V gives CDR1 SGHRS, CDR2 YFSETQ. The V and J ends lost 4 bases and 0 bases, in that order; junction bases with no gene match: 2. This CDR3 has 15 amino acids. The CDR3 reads CASSGLAASTDTQYF. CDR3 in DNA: TGCGCCAGCAGCGGACTAGCGGCTAGCACAGATACGCAGTATTTT.

CDR3 loop: CASSLGELAYEQYF. The DNA of the CDR3 is TGTGCCAGCAGCCTTGGTGAGTTAGCCTACGAGCAGTACTTC. This chain joins TRBV28 and TRBJ2-7; the D is unclear. The ends were cut back, 6 bases at V and 2 bases at J, with 14 bases in the middle. The CDR3 sequence is 14 residues long. Germline assignment: CDR1 MDHEN and CDR2 SYDVKM.

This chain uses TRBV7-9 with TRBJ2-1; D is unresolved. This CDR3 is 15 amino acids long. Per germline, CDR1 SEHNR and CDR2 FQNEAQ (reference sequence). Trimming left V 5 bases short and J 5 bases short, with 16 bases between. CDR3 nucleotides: TGTGCCAGCAGCAAAGGATGGTCCCAGGACAATGAGCAGTTCTTC. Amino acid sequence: CASSKGWSQDNEQFF.

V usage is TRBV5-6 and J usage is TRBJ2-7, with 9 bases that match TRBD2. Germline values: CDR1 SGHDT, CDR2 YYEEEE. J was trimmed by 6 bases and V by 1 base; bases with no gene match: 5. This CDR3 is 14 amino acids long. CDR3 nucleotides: TGTGCCAGCAGCTTGTTAGCGGGAGTTTCCGAGCAGTACTTC. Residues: CASSLLAGVSEQYF.